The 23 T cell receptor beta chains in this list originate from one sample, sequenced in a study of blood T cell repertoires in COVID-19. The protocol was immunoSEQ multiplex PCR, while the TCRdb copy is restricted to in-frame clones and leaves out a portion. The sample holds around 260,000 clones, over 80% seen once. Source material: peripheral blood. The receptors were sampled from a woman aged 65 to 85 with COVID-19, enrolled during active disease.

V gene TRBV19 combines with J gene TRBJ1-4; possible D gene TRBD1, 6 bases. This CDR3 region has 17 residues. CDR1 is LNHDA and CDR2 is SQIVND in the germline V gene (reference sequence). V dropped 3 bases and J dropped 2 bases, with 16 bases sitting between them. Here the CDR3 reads CASSMAGDSATNEKLFF. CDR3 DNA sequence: TGTGCCAGTAGTATGGCAGGGGATAGTGCGACTAATGAAAAACTGTTTTTT.

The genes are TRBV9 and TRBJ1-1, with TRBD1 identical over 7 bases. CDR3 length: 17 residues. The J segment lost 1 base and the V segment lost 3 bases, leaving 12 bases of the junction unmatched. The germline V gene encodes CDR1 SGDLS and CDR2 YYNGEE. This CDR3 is CASSAHYDRVGNTEAFF. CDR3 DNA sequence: TGTGCCAGCAGCGCACATTACGACAGGGTTGGGAACACTGAAGCTTTCTTT.

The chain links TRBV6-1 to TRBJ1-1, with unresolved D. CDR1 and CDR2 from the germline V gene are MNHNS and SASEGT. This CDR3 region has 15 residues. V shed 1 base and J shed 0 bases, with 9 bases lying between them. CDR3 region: CASSEDRGMNTEAFF. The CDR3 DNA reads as TGTGCCAGCAGTGAAGACAGAGGGATGAACACTGAAGCTTTCTTT.

The chain's CDR3 is CASIEAGNGDTQYF. Written as DNA, the CDR3 is TGTGCCAGTATAGAGGCGGGAAATGGAGATACGCAGTATTTT. V is TRBV19 and J is TRBJ2-3, with D possibly TRBD2 on 6 matching bases. The V gene lost 7 bases and the J gene lost 5 bases, with 16 bases spanning the gap. The CDR3 has 14 residues. In germline, CDR1 is LNHDA, CDR2 SQIVND (reference sequence).

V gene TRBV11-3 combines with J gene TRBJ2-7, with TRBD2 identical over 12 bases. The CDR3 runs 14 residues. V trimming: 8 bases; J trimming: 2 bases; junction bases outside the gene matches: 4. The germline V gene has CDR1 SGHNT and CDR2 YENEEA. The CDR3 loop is CASGRLAGAYEQYF. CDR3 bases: TGTGCCAGCGGACGACTAGCGGGGGCCTACGAGCAGTACTTC.

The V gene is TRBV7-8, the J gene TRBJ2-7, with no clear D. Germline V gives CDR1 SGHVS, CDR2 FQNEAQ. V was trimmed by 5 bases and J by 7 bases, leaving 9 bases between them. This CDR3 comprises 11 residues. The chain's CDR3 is CASSPQFEQYF. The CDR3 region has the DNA TGTGCCAGCAGCCCCCAGTTTGAGCAGTACTTC.

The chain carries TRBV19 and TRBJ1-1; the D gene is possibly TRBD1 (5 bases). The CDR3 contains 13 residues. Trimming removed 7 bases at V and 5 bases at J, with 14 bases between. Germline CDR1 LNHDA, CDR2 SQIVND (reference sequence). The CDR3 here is CASTREGRTEAFF. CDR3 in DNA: TGTGCCAGTACCCGGGAGGGGAGGACTGAAGCTTTCTTT.

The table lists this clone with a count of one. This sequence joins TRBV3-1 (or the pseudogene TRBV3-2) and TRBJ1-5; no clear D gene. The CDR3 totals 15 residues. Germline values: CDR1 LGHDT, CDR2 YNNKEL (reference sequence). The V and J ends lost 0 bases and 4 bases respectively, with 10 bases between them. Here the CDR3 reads CASSQDTGENQPQHF. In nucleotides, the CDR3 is TGTGCCAGCAGCCAAGATACGGGTGAGAATCAGCCCCAGCATTTT.

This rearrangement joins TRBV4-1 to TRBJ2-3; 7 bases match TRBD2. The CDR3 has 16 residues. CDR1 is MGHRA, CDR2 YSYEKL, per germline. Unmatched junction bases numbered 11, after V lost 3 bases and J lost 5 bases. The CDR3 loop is CASSQVTSRPRDTQYF. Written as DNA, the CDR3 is TGCGCCAGCAGCCAGGTGACTAGCCGCCCCAGAGATACGCAGTATTTT.

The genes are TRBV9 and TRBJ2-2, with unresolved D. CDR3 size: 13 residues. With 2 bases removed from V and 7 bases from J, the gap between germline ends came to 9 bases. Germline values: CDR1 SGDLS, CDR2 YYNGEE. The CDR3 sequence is CASSVLPSGELFF. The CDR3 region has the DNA TGTGCCAGCAGCGTTCTCCCTAGCGGGGAGCTGTTTTTT. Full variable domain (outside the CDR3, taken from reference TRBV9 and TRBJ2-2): DSGVTQTPKHLITATGQRVTLRCSPRSGDLSVYWYQQSLDQGLQFLIQYYNGEERAKGNILERFSAQQFPDLHSELNLSSLELGDSALYFCASSVLPSGELFFGEGSRLTVL.

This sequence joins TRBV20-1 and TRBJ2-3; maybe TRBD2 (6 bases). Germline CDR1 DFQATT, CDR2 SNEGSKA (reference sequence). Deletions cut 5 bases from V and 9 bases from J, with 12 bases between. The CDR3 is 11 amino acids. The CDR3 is CSAPWGDTQYF. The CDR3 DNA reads TGCAGTGCTCCATGGGGGGACACGCAGTATTTT.

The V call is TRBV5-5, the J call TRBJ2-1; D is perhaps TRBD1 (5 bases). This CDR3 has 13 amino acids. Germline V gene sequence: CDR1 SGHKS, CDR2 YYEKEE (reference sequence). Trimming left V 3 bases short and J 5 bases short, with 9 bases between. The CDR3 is CASSSGQNNEQFF. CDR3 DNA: TGTGCCAGCAGCTCCGGACAAAACAATGAGCAGTTCTTC.

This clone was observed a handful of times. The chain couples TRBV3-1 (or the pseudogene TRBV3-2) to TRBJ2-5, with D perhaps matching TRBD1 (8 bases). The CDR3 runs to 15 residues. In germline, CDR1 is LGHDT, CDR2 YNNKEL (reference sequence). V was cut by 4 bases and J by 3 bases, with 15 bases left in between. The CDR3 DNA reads TGTGCCAGCAGCCTTCGACAGGGGAGGGAAGAGACCCAGTACTTC. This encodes CASSLRQGREETQYF.

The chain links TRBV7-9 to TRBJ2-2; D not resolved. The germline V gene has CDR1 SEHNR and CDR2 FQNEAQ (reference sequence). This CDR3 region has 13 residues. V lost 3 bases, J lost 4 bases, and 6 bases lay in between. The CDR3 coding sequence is TGTGCCAGCAGCTTGGCCCCCACCGGGGAGCTGTTTTTT. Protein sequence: CASSLAPTGELFF.

The CDR3 spells CASSGDLPEAFF. The CDR3 DNA sequence: TGTGCCAGCTCGGGAGACTTACCGGAAGCTTTCTTT. The V gene is TRBV19, the J gene TRBJ1-1; no reliable D call. Trimming shortened V by 9 bases and J by 8 bases, and 16 bases separated the two germline ends. The CDR3 runs to 12 residues. Germline V gene sequence: CDR1 LNHDA, CDR2 SQIVND (reference sequence).

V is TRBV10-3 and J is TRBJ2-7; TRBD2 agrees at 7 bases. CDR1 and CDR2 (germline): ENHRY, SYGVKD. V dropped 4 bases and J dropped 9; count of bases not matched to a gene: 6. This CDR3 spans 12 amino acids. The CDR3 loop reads CAISVRGESQYF. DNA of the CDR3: TGTGCCATCAGTGTTCGGGGGGAGTCGCAGTACTTC.

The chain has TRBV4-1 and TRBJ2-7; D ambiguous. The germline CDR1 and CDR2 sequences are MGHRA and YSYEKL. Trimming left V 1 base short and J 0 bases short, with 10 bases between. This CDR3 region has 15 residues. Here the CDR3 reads CASSQGFDTSYEQYF. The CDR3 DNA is TGCGCCAGCAGCCAAGGTTTTGACACCTCCTACGAGCAGTACTTC.

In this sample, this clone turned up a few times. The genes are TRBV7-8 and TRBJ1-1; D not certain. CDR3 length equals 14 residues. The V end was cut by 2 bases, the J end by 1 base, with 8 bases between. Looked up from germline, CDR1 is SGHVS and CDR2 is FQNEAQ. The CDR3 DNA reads TGTGCCAGCAGCTTAAGAGTCCCGAACACTGAAGCTTTCTTT. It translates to CASSLRVPNTEAFF.

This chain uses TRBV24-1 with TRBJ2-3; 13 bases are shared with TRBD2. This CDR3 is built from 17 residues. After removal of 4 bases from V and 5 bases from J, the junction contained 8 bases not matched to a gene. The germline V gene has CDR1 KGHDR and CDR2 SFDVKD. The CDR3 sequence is CATSDPTSGREKDTQYF. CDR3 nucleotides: TGTGCCACCAGTGACCCCACTAGCGGGAGGGAAAAAGATACGCAGTATTTT.

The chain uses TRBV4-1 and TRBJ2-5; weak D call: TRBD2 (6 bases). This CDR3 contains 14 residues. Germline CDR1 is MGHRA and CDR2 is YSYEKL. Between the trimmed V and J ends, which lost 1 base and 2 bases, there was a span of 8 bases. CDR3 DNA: TGCGCCAGCAGCCAAGGTGGGACTCAAGAGACCCAGTACTTC. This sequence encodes CASSQGGTQETQYF.

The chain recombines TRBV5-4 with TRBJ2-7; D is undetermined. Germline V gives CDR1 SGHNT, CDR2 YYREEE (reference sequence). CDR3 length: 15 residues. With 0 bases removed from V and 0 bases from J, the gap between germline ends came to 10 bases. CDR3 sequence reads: CASSLEPGSSYEQYF. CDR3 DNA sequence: TGTGCCAGCAGCTTGGAACCAGGTAGCTCCTACGAGCAGTACTTC.

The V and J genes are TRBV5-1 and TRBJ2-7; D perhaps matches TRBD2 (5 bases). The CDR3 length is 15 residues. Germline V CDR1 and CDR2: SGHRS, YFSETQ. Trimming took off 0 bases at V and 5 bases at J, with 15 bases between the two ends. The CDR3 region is CASSLEASLGNEQYF. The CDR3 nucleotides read TGCGCCAGCAGCTTGGAGGCTAGCCTTGGTAACGAGCAGTACTTC.

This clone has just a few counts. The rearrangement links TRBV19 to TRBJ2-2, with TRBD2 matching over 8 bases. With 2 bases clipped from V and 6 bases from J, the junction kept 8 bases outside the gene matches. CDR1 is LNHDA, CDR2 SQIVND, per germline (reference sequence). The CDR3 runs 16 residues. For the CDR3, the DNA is TGTGCCAGTAGTATAACGGAGCGGGAGTTTTCCGGGGAGCTGTTTTTT. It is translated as CASSITEREFSGELFF. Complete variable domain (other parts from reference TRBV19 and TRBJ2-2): DGGITQSPKYLFRKEGQNVTLSCEQNLNHDAMYWYRQDPGQGLRLIYYSQIVNDFQKGDIAEGYSVSREKKESFPLTVTSAQKNPTAFYLCASSITEREFSGELFFGEGSRLTVL.